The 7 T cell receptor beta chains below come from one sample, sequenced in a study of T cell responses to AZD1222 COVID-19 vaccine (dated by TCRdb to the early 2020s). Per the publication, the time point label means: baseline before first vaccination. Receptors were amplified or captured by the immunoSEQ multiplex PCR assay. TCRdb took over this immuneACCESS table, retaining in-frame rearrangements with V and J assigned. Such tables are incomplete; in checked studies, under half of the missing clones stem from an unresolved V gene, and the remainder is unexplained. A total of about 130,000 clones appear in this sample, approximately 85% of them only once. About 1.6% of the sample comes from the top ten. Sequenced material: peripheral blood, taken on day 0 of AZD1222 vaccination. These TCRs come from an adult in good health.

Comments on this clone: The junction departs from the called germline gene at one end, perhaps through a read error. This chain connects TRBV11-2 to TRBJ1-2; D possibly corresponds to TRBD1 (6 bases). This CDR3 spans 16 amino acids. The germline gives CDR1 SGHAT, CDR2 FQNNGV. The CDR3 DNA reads TGTGCCAGCAGCCGCGCCGGGACAACAGCTAACTATGGCTACGCCTTC. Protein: CASSRAGTTANYGYAF. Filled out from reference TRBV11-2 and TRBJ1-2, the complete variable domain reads EAGVAQSPRYKIIEKRQSVAFWCNPISGHATLYWYQQILGQGPKLLIQFQNNGVVDDSQLPKDRFSAERLKGVDSTLKIQPAKLEDSAVYLCASSRAGTTANYGYAFGSGTRLTVV.

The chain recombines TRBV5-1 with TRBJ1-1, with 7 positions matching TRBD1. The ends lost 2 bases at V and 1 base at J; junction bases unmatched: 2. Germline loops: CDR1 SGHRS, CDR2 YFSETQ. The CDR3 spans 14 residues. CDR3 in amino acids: CASSLQGSNTEAFF. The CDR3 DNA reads TGCGCCAGCAGCTTACAGGGGTCGAACACTGAAGCTTTCTTT.

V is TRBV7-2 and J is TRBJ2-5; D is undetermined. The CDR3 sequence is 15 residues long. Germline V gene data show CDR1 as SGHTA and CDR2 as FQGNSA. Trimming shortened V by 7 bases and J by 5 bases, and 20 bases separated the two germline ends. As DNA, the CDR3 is TGTGCCAGCACCACGCGAGAGAGGTCCTTTGAGACCCAGTACTTC. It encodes CASTTRERSFETQYF.

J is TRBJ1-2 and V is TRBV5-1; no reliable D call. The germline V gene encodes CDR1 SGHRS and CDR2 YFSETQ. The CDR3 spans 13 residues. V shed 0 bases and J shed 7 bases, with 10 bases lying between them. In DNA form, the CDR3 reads TGCGCCAGCAGCTTGGACCCCCAGAGTGGCTACACCTTC. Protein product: CASSLDPQSGYTF.

The CDR3 loop reads CAWSMLQGRYGYTF. CDR3 bases: TGTGCCTGGAGTATGCTACAGGGACGTTATGGCTACACCTTC. The J gene is TRBJ1-2, the V gene TRBV30, with D possibly TRBD1 on 6 matching bases. In germline, CDR1 is GTSNPN, CDR2 SVGIG (reference sequence). Trimming removed 2 bases at V and 5 bases at J, with 15 bases between. The CDR3 length is 14 residues.

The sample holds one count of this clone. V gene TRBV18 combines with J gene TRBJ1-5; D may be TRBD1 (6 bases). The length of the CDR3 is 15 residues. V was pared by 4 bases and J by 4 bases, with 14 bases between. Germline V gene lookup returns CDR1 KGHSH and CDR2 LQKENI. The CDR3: CASSRGPGENQPQHF. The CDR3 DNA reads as TGTGCCAGCTCACGGGGACCAGGGGAAAATCAGCCCCAGCATTTT. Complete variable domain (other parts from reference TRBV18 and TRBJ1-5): NAGVMQNPRHLVRRRGQEARLRCSPMKGHSHVYWYRQLPEEGLKFMVYLQKENIIDESGMPKERFSAEFPKEGPSILRIQQVVRGDSAAYFCASSRGPGENQPQHFGDGTRLSIL.

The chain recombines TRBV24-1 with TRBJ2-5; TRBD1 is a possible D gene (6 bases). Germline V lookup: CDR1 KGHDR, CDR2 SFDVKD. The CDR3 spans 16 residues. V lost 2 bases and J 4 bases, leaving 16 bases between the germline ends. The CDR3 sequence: CATSDWSRGQGETQYF. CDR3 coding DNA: TGTGCCACCAGTGATTGGTCCAGGGGCCAAGGAGAGACCCAGTACTTC.